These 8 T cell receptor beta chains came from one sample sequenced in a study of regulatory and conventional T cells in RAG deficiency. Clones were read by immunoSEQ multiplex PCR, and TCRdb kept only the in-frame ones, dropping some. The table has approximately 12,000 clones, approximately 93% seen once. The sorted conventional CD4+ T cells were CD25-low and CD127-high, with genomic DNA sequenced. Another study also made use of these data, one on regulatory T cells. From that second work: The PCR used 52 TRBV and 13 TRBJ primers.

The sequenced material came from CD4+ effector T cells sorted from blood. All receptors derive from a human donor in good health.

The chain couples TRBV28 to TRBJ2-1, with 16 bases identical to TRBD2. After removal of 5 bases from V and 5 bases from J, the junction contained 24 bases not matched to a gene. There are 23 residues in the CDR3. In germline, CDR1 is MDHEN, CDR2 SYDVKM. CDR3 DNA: TGTGCCAGCAGTACCGGGACTAGCGGGAGGGCCGATTCGTCCGCACTTCTCAACAATGAGCAGTTCTTC. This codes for CASSTGTSGRADSSALLNNEQFF.

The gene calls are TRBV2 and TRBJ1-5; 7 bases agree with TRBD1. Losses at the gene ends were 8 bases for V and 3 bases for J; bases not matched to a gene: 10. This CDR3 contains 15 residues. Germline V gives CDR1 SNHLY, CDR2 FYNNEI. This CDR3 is CASGNRGVNNQPQHF. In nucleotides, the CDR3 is TGTGCCAGCGGAAACAGGGGAGTAAACAATCAGCCCCAGCATTTT.

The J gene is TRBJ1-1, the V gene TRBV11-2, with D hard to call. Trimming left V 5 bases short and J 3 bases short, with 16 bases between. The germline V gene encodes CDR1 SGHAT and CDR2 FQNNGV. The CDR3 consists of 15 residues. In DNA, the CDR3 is TGTGCCAGCAGCCGATTCGGGGTAGTCGACACTGAAGCTTTCTTT. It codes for CASSRFGVVDTEAFF.

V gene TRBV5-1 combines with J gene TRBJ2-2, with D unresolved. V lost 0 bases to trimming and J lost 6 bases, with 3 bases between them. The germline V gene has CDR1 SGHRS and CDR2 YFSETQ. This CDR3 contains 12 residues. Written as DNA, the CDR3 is TGCGCCAGCAGCTTGGTTTCCGGGGAGCTGTTTTTT. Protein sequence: CASSLVSGELFF.

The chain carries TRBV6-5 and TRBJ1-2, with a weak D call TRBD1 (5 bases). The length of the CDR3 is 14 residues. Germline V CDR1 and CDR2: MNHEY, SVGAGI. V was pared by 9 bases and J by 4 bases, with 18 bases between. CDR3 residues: CASGPARDSYGYTF. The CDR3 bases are TGTGCCAGTGGCCCGGCCAGGGATTCCTATGGCTACACCTTC.

CDR3 amino acids: CASSLLETGNPYEQYF. The CDR3 coding sequence is TGCGCCAGCAGCTTGCTAGAGACAGGGAATCCCTACGAGCAGTACTTC. The J gene is TRBJ2-7, the V gene TRBV5-1; 7 positions agree with TRBD1. Germline V CDR1 and CDR2: SGHRS, YFSETQ. V lost 1 base and J lost 2; bases outside the gene matches: 9. There are 16 residues in the CDR3.

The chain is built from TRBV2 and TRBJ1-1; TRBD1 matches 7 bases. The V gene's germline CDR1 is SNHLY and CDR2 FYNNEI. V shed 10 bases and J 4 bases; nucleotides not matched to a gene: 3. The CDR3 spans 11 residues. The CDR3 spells CAIQGPTEAFF. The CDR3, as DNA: TGTGCCATACAGGGGCCCACTGAAGCTTTCTTT.

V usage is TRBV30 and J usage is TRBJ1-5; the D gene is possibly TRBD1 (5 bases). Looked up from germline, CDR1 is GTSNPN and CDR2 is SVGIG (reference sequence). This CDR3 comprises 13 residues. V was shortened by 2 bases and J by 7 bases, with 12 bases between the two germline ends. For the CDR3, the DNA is TGTGCCTGGAGTATGGGGCTGATGCAGCCCCAGCATTTT. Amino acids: CAWSMGLMQPQHF.